Below, 18 T cell receptor beta chains from the same sample are listed, as sequenced in a study of cytomegalovirus exposure and HLA in healthy donors. Use of 60 Vbeta and 13 Jbeta primers characterized the PCR. TCRdb's table, derived via immunoSEQ multiplex PCR, lists solely in-frame clones and lacks some. The sample holds approximately 52,000 clones; over 65% are singletons and the top ten take about 37%. Sample: PBMCs. The source of these receptors is a man aged 35-49 years in good health and CMV-seropositive.

The chain combines TRBV5-1 with TRBJ2-2; 8 nucleotides match TRBD2. Losses at the gene ends were 7 bases for V and 6 bases for J; bases not matched to a gene: 8. The CDR3 is 14 amino acids. CDR1 is SGHRS and CDR2 is YFSETQ in the germline V gene. The CDR3 DNA is TGCGCCAGCCAGAGCGGGGGATTCGCCGGGGAGCTGTTTTTT. Translated, it gives CASQSGGFAGELFF.

The count of this clone is one. The chain combines TRBV5-1 with TRBJ2-1; 8 bases line up with TRBD2. Germline assignment: CDR1 SGHRS and CDR2 YFSETQ. The CDR3 totals 15 residues. Trimming removed 2 bases from V and 8 bases from J; junction bases left unmatched: 9. DNA for the CDR3: TGCGCCAGCAGCTTTTTCGGGGGGGCCCGAGATGAGCAGTTCTTC. This encodes CASSFFGGARDEQFF. Filled out from reference TRBV5-1 and TRBJ2-1, the complete variable domain reads KAGVTQTPRYLIKTRGQQVTLSCSPISGHRSVSWYQQTPGQGLQFLFEYFSETQRNKGNFPGRFSGRQFSNSRSEMNVSTLELGDSALYLCASSFFGGARDEQFFGPGTRLTVL.

The V and J genes are TRBV7-9 and TRBJ1-2, with TRBD1 as a possible D gene (6 bases). Germline V gene data show CDR1 as SEHNR and CDR2 as FQNEAQ (reference sequence). The CDR3 runs 13 residues. The V end was cut by 8 bases, the J end by 7 bases, with 17 bases between. This CDR3 is CASLPRDNSGYTF. CDR3 sequence (DNA): TGTGCCAGCCTACCGAGGGACAATTCTGGCTACACCTTC.

V usage is TRBV19 and J usage is TRBJ1-4; no firm D call. The CDR3 has 15 amino acids. V was trimmed by 4 bases and J by 3 bases, leaving 12 bases between them. Germline V gene sequence: CDR1 LNHDA, CDR2 SQIVND (reference sequence). The CDR3 region has the DNA TGTGCCAGTAGTAGGTCGTGGCGGGCTAATGAAAAACTGTTTTTT. It codes for CASSRSWRANEKLFF. The complete variable domain, with remaining parts taken from reference TRBV19 and TRBJ1-4, reads DGGITQSPKYLFRKEGQNVTLSCEQNLNHDAMYWYRQDPGQGLRLIYYSQIVNDFQKGDIAEGYSVSREKKESFPLTVTSAQKNPTAFYLCASSRSWRANEKLFFGSGTQLSVL.

This chain connects TRBV18 to TRBJ1-3; D may be TRBD1 (6 bases). CDR3 length: 16 amino acids. Germline loops: CDR1 KGHSH, CDR2 LQKENI. The V end lost 3 bases, the J end lost 0 bases, and 12 bases lay between the germline ends. Written as DNA, the CDR3 is TGTGCCAGCTCACCGTTACAGGGCTACTCTGGAAACACCATATATTTT. Its protein product is CASSPLQGYSGNTIYF.

The rearrangement links TRBV11-1 to TRBJ1-4, with TRBD1 as a possible D gene (5 bases). Trimming cost V 5 bases and J 4 bases, with 8 bases left between them. The CDR3 covers 13 residues. Looked up from germline, CDR1 is SGHAT and CDR2 is FQDESV (reference sequence). CDR3 nucleotide sequence: TGTGCCAGCAGCCGGGACTATAATGAAAAACTGTTTTTT. Protein sequence: CASSRDYNEKLFF. Supplemented by reference TRBV11-1 and TRBJ1-4, the full variable domain reads EAEVAQSPRYKITEKSQAVAFWCDPISGHATLYWYRQILGQGPELLVQFQDESVVDDSQLPKDRFSAERLKGVDSTLKIQPAELGDSAMYLCASSRDYNEKLFFGSGTQLSVL.

The chain couples TRBV7-6 to TRBJ1-1; 10 bases line up with TRBD1. V lost 1 base and J lost 0; bases outside the gene matches: 8. This CDR3 region has 18 residues. Germline V gene sequence: CDR1 SGHVS, CDR2 FNYEAQ. CDR3 in DNA: TGTGCCAGCAGCTTAGGTCGGACAGGGGGAGACTTGAACACTGAAGCTTTCTTT. This encodes CASSLGRTGGDLNTEAFF. Complete variable domain (other parts from reference TRBV7-6 and TRBJ1-1): GAGVSQSPRYKVTKRGQDVALRCDPISGHVSLYWYRQALGQGPEFLTYFNYEAQQDKSGLPNDRFSAERPEGSISTLTIQRTEQRDSAMYRCASSLGRTGGDLNTEAFFGQGTRLTVV.

The chain combines TRBV19 with TRBJ1-1; D is perhaps TRBD1 (5 bases). V shed 7 bases and J shed 4 bases, with 16 bases lying between them. The CDR3 is 14 residues long. Germline loops: CDR1 LNHDA, CDR2 SQIVND (reference sequence). The chain's CDR3 is CASNRGPGGTEAFF. DNA for the CDR3: TGTGCCAGTAATCGAGGGCCCGGGGGCACTGAAGCTTTCTTT.

Many counts were recorded for this clone. The chain joins TRBV6-4 to TRBJ2-3, with TRBD2 matching over 8 bases. CDR3 length: 16 residues. V was pared by 3 bases and J by 5 bases, with 10 bases of the junction left unmatched. Germline lookup yields CDR1 MRHNA and CDR2 SNTAGT. CDR3 amino acids: CASSERGLDGVDTQYF. As DNA, the CDR3 is TGTGCCAGCAGTGAAAGGGGACTAGATGGGGTAGATACGCAGTATTTT.

V is TRBV29-1 and J is TRBJ2-7; 9 nucleotides align to TRBD1. Germline V gene sequence: CDR1 SQVTM, CDR2 ANQGSEA. This CDR3 is built from 14 residues. After removal of 7 bases from V and 3 bases from J, the junction contained 10 bases not matched to a gene. The CDR3 reads CSGSIGTGSYEQYF. The CDR3 DNA is TGCAGCGGGAGTATCGGGACAGGGAGCTACGAGCAGTACTTC.

This clone has just a few counts. The V and J genes are TRBV29-1 and TRBJ1-1, with 8 bases aligning to TRBD1. The junction had 4 bases not matched to a gene; V was cut back by 6 bases and J by 1 base. Germline CDR1 reads SQVTM; CDR2 reads ANQGSEA. The CDR3 has 13 residues. As DNA, the CDR3 is TGCAGCGTCGCAGGACAGGGGAACACTGAAGCTTTCTTT. It specifies CSVAGQGNTEAFF.

The chain has TRBV30 and TRBJ1-5, with 8 bases identical to TRBD1. V was pared by 0 bases and J by 2 bases, with 3 bases of the junction left unmatched. The CDR3 covers 15 residues. CDR1 and CDR2 from the germline V gene are GTSNPN and SVGIG (reference sequence). CDR3 sequence: CAWSVETGGNQPQHF. The CDR3 nucleotides read TGTGCCTGGAGTGTAGAGACAGGGGGCAATCAGCCCCAGCATTTT.

The genes are TRBV6-4 and TRBJ2-4; perhaps TRBD1 as D (7 bases). CDR3 size: 17 residues. Germline lookup yields CDR1 MRHNA and CDR2 SNTAGT. V was cut by 0 bases and J by 0 bases, with 12 bases left in between. In nucleotides, the CDR3 is TGTGCCAGCAGTGACTCAGGGCAGGGGGGAGCCAAAAACATTCAGTACTTC. It is translated as CASSDSGQGGAKNIQYF.

V usage is TRBV7-3 and J usage is TRBJ1-2; D might be TRBD1 (6 bases). The CDR3 covers 14 residues. Trimming removed 2 bases at V and 0 bases at J, with 7 bases between. Germline values: CDR1 SGHTA, CDR2 FQGTGA. The chain's CDR3 is CASSLGGPNYGYTF. The CDR3 nucleotides are TGTGCCAGCAGCTTAGGGGGCCCTAACTATGGCTACACCTTC.

This chain joins TRBV28 and TRBJ1-1; D may be TRBD1 (5 bases). CDR3 length equals 12 residues. The germline V gene encodes CDR1 MDHEN and CDR2 SYDVKM. The ends were cut back, 6 bases at V and 5 bases at J, with 10 bases in the middle. In DNA, the CDR3 is TGTGCCAGCAGCGTCAGGGTGACTGAAGCTTTCTTT. It specifies CASSVRVTEAFF.

This clone was observed a handful of times. The rearrangement uses TRBV7-6 and TRBJ1-1; 8 bases are shared with TRBD1. This CDR3 region has 14 residues. V was clipped by 5 bases and J by 5 bases; unmatched bases: 7. From germline, CDR1 is SGHVS and CDR2 FNYEAQ. CDR3 DNA: TGTGCCAGCAGCCTAACAGGGGGATGGACTGAAGCTTTCTTT. Translation gives CASSLTGGWTEAFF.

The chain employs TRBV18 and TRBJ1-4, with TRBD1 matching 7 bases. Germline CDR1 reads KGHSH; CDR2 reads LQKENI. V shed 6 bases, J shed 7 bases, and the junction held 11 bases outside the gene matches. This CDR3 region has 15 residues. The CDR3 region has the DNA TGTGCCAGCTCCACTCCAACAGGGGCCCCTGAAAAACTGTTTTTT. It yields the protein CASSTPTGAPEKLFF.

J is TRBJ2-7 and V is TRBV9, with 9 bases aligning to TRBD2. Germline-derived CDR1 and CDR2 are SGDLS and YYNGEE. J was trimmed by 2 bases and V by 0 bases; bases with no gene match: 6. This CDR3 contains 16 residues. CDR3 region: CASSVGRLAGPYEQYF. CDR3 nucleotides: TGTGCCAGCAGCGTAGGTCGGCTAGCGGGGCCCTACGAGCAGTACTTC.